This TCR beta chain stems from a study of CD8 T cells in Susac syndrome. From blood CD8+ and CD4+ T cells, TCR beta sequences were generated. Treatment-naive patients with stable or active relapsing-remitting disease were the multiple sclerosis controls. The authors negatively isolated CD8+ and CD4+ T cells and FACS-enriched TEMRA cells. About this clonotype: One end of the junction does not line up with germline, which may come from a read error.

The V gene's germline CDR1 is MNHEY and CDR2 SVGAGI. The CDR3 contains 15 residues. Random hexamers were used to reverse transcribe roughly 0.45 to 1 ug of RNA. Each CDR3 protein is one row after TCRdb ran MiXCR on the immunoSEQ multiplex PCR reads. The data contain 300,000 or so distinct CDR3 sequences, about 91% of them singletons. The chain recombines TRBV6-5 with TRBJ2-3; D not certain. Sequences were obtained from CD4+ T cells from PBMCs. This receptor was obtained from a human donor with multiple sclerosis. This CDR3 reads CASSPARRASDKQYF. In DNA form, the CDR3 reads TGTGCCAGCAGTCCCGCAAGGCGCGCATCAGATAAGCAGTATTTT.